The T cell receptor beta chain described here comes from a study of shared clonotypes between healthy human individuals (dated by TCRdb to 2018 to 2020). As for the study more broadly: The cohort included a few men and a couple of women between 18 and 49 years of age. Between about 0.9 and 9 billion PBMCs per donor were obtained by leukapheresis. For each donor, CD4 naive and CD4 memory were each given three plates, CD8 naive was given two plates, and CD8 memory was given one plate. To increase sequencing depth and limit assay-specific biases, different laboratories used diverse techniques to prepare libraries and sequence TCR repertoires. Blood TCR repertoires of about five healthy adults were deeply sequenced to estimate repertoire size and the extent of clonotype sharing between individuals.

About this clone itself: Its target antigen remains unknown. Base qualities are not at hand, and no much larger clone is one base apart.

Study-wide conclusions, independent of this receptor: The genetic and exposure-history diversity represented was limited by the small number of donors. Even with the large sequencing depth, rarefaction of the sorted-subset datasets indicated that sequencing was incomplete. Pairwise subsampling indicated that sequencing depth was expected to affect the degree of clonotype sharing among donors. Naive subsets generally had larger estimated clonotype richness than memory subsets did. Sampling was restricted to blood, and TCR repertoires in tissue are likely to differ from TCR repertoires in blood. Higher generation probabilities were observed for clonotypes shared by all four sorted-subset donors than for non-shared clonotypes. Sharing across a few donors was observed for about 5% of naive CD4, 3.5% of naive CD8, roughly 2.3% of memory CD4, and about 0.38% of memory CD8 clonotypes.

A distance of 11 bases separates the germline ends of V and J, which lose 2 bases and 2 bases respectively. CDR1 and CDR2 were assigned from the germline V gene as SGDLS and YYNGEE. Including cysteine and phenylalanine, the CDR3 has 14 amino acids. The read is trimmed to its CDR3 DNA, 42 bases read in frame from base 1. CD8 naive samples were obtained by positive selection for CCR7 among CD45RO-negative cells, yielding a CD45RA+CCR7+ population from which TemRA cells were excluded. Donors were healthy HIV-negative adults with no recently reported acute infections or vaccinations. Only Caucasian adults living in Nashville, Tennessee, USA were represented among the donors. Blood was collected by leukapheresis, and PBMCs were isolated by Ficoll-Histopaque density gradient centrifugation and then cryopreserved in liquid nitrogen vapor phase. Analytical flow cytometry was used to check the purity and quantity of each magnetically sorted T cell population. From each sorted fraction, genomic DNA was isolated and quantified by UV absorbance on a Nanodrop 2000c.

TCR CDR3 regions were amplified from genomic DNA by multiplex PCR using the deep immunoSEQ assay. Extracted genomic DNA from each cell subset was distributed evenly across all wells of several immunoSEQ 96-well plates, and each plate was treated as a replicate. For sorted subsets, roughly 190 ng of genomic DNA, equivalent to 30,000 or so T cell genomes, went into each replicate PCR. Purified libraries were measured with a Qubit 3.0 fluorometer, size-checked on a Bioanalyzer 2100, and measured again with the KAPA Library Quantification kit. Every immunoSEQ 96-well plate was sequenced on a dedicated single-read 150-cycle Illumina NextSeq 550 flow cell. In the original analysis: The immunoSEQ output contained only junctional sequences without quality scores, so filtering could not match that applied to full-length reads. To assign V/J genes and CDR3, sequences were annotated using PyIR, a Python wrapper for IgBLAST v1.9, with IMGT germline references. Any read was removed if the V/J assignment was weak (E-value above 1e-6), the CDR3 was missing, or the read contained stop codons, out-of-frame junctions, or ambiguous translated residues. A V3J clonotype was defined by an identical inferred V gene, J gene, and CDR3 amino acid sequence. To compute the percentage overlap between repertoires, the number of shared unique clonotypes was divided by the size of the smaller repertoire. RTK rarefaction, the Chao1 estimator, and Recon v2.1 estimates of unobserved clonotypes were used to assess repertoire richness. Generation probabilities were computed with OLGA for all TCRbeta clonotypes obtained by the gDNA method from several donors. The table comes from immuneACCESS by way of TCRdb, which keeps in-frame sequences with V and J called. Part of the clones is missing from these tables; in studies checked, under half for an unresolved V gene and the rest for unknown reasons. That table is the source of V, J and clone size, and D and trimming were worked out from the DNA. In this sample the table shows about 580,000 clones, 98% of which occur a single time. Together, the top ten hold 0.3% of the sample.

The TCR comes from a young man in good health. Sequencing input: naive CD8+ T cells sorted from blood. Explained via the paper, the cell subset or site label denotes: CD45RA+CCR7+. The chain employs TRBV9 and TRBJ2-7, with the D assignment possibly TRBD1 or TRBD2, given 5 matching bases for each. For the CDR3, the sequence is CASSVGTDTYEQYF. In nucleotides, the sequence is TGTGCCAGCAGCGTGGGGACGGATACCTACGAGCAGTACTTC.